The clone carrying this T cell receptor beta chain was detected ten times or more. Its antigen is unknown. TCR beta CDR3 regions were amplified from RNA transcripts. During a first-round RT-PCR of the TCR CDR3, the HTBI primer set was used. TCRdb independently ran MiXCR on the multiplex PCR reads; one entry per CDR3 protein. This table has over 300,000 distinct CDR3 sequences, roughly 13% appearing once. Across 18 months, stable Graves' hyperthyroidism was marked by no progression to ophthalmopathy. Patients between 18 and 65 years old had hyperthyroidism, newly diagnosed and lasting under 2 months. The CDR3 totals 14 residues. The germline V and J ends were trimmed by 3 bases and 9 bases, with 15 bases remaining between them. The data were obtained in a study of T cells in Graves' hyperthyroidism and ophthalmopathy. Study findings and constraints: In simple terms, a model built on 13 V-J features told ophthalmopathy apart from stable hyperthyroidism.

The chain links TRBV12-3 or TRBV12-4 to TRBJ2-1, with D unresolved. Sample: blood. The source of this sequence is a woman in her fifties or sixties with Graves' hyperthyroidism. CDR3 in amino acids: CASSFYVRNSEQFF. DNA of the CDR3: TGTGCCAGCAGTTTCTATGTCAGGAACAGTGAGCAGTTCTTC.